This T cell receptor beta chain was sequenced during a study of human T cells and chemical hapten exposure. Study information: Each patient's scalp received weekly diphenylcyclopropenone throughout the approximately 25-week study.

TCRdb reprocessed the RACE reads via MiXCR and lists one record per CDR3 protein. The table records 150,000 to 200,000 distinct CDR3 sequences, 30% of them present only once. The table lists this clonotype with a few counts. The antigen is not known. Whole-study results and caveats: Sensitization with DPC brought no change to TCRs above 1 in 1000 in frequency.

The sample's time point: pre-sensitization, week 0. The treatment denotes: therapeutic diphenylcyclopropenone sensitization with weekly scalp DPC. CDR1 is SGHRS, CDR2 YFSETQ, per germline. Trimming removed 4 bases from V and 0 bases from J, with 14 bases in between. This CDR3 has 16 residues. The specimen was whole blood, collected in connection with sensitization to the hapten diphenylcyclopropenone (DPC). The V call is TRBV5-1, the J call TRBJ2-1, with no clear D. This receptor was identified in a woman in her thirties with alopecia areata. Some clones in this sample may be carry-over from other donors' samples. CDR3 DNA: TGCGCCAGCAGCGGGGTGGGTGCCCTCTCCTACAATGAGCAGTTCTTC. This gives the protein CASSGVGALSYNEQFF.